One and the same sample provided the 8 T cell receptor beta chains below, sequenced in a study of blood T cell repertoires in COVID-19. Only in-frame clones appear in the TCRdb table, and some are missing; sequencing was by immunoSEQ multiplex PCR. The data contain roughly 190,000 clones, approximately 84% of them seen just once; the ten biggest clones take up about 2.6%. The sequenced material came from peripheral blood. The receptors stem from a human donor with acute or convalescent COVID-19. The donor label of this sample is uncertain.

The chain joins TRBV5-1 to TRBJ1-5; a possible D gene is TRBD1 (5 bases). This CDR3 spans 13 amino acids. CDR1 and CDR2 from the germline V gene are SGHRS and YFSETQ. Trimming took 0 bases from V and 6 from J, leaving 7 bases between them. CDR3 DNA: TGCGCCAGCAGCTTGGAAGGGGTTCAGCCCCAGCATTTT. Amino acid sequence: CASSLEGVQPQHF.

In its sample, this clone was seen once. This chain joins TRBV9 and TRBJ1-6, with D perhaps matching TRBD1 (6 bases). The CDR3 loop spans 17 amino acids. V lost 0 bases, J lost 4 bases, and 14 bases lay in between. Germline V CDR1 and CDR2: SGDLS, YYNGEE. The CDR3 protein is CASSVGAQGNYNSPLHF. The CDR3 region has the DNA TGTGCCAGCAGCGTAGGAGCGCAGGGGAATTATAATTCACCCCTCCACTTT.

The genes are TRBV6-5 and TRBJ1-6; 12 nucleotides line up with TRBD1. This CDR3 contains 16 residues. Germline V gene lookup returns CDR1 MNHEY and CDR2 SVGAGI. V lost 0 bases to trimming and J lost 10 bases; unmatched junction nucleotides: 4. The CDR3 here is CASSYSGTGGASPLHF. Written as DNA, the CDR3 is TGTGCCAGCAGTTACTCCGGGACAGGGGGCGCGTCACCCCTCCACTTT.

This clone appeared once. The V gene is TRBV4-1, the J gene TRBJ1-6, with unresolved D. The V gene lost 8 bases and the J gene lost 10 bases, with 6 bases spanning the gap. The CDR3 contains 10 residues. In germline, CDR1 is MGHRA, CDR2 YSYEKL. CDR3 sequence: CASGLSPLHF. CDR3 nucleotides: TGCGCCAGCGGGCTCTCACCCCTCCACTTT.

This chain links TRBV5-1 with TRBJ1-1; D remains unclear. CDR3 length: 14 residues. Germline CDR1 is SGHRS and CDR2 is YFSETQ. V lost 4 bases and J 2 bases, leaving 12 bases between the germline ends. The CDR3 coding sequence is TGCGCCAGCAGCAATCAGAATTTAAACACTGAAGCTTTCTTT. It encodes CASSNQNLNTEAFF.

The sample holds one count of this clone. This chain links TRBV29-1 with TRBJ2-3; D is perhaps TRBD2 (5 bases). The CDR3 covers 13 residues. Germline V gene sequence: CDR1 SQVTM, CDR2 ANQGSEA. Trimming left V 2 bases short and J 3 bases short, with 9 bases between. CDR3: CSVETEVTDTQYF. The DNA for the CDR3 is TGCAGCGTTGAAACGGAGGTGACAGATACGCAGTATTTT.

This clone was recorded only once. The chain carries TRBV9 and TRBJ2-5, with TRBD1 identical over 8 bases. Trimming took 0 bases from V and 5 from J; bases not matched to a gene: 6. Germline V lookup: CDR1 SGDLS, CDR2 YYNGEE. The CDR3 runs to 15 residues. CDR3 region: CASSVGPGGVETQYF. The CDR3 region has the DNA TGTGCCAGCAGCGTAGGTCCAGGGGGCGTCGAGACCCAGTACTTC.

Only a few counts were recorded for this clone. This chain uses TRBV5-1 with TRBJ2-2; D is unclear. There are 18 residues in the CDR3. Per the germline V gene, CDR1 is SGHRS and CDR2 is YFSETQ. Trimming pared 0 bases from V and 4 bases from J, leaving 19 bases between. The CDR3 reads CASSLGLLARIGTGELFF. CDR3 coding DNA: TGCGCCAGCAGCTTGGGTCTGTTGGCTAGAATAGGCACCGGGGAGCTGTTTTTT.